This TCR beta chain was sequenced in a study of CD8 T cells in ankylosing spondylitis. Study-wide results and limits: The study identified a TCR beta motif of eight highly homologous variants that appeared characteristic of ankylosing spondylitis blood. CD8+ cells made up the disease-linked clones, which were relatively rare in peripheral blood. In synovial fluid and blood from reactive arthritis, some motif variants were previously reported.

A remark on this clonotype: The antigen is unknown.

Making the TCR beta libraries involved quantitative 5'-RACE with molecular barcodes. TCRdb independently ran MiXCR on the 5' RACE reads; one entry per CDR3 protein. The sample contains some 840,000 distinct CDR3 sequences, over 9.5% of which appear only once. The sequence was collected from a male donor with ankylosing spondylitis. The material sequenced was blood, either unsorted or a sorted T cell fraction (not recorded which).

CDR3 DNA sequence: TGCGCCAGCAGCAAGGGGACAGGGTTGGGCTCCTACAATGAGCAGTTCTTC. This gives the protein CASSKGTGLGSYNEQFF. J is TRBJ2-1 and V is TRBV5-1, with TRBD1 matching over 9 bases. The CDR3 has 17 amino acids. Trimming cost V 4 bases and J 0 bases; bases outside gene matches: 8. Germline CDR1 and CDR2: SGHRS and YFSETQ.